Presented here are 26 T cell receptor beta chains from one specimen sequenced in a study of Graves' ophthalmopathy and Graves' hyperthyroidism. Amplification from RNA transcripts yielded the TCR beta CDR3 regions. First-round RT-PCR with HTBI primers preceded a second-round multiplex PCR. TCRdb redid the calling of the multiplex PCR reads with MiXCR, one entry per CDR3 protein. The profile shows about 1.2 million distinct CDR3 sequences, 35% to 45% of them singletons. Source material: peripheral blood or thyroid tissue (not recorded which). The receptors were sampled from an adult man with Graves' hyperthyroidism.

The table lists this clonotype with many counts. CDR3 nucleotide sequence: TGTGCCAGCCTAAAAATCAAGGGGGGTGGCGAGCAGTACTTC. Translating it yields CASLKIKGGGEQYF. This chain connects TRBV7-2 to TRBJ2-7; D is possibly TRBD1 or TRBD2 (6 bases each). Deletions cut 8 bases from V and 6 bases from J, with 20 bases between. The CDR3 runs 14 residues. The germline V gene has CDR1 SGHTA and CDR2 FQGNSA.

The table lists this clonotype with a count of one. This sequence joins TRBV6-5 and TRBJ2-2; 9 nucleotides agree with TRBD1. The germline gives CDR1 MNHEY, CDR2 SVGAGI. V lost 5 bases and J lost 7; bases outside the gene matches: 8. CDR3 length equals 15 residues. The CDR3 here is CASSTGQGTDGELFF. The CDR3 DNA follows: TGTGCCAGCAGTACGGGACAGGGAACGGACGGGGAGCTGTTTTTT.

This clonotype was counted a few times. This chain joins TRBV6-5 and TRBJ1-1; 7 nucleotides line up with TRBD1. J gave up 1 base and V 7 bases, and 6 bases lay outside the gene matches. Germline CDR1 reads MNHEY; CDR2 reads SVGAGI. This CDR3 has 14 amino acids. The CDR3 nucleotides read TGTGCCAGCAACCTCCGGGACAGGAACACTGAAGCTTTCTTT. It yields the protein CASNLRDRNTEAFF.

This clonotype was picked up a small number of times. V usage is TRBV7-2 and J usage is TRBJ2-7; TRBD2 agrees at 10 bases. Germline CDR1 reads SGHTA; CDR2 reads FQGNSA. The J segment lost 7 bases and the V segment lost 6 bases, leaving 12 bases of the junction unmatched. The length of the CDR3 is 15 residues. For the CDR3, the DNA is TGTGCCAGCAGTCGAATGACACAACTAGCGGGGGAGCAGTACTTC. Encoded protein: CASSRMTQLAGEQYF.

This clonotype was counted a few times. The chain is built from TRBV7-9 and TRBJ1-5; no clear D gene. This CDR3 comprises 14 residues. V was trimmed by 1 base and J by 5 bases, leaving 9 bases between them. In germline, CDR1 is SEHNR, CDR2 FQNEAQ (reference sequence). CDR3 amino acids: CASSLGTPYQPQHF. The CDR3 DNA reads as TGTGCCAGCAGCTTAGGGACCCCATATCAGCCCCAGCATTTT.

This clonotype has a count of ten or more. The CDR3 here is CASSLSPPYEQYF. CDR3 bases: TGCGCCAGCAGTCTCTCCCCGCCCTACGAGCAGTACTTC. The V and J genes are TRBV4-1 and TRBJ2-7; D unclear. The CDR3 has 13 residues. Germline CDR1 MGHRA, CDR2 YSYEKL. Trimming removed 6 bases at V and 2 bases at J, with 11 bases between.

This clonotype came up a few times. The genes are TRBV20-1 and TRBJ1-5; 7 positions match TRBD1. The CDR3 covers 17 residues. V lost 4 bases, J lost 2 bases, and 14 bases stayed unmatched. Germline V gene lookup returns CDR1 DFQATT and CDR2 SNEGSKA (reference sequence). As DNA, the CDR3 is TGCAGTGCTACCCCCCATTTCCCCGGGACAGGCAATCAGCCCCAGCATTTT. Protein sequence: CSATPHFPGTGNQPQHF.

J is TRBJ2-7 and V is TRBV28, with 9 bases lining up with TRBD2. The CDR3 is 16 amino acids. The trim removed 5 bases at V and 3 bases at J, leaving 11 bases unmatched. The germline V gene encodes CDR1 MDHEN and CDR2 SYDVKM. CDR3 loop: CASSPRLAGRSYEQYF. The CDR3 nucleotides read TGTGCCAGCAGTCCTCGGCTAGCGGGGAGAAGCTACGAGCAGTACTTC.

The rearrangement uses TRBV4-1 and TRBJ1-1; D unclear. Deletions cut 3 bases from V and 6 bases from J, with 17 bases between. CDR1 and CDR2 (germline): MGHRA, YSYEKL. This CDR3 is built from 15 residues. CDR3 amino acids: CASSHSPPIRAEAFF. Here the CDR3 DNA reads TGCGCCAGCAGCCATAGCCCGCCCATCCGGGCTGAAGCTTTCTTT.

This clonotype was found a few times. The rearrangement uses TRBV11-2 and TRBJ2-7, with D possibly TRBD2 on 5 matching bases. Trimming took 4 bases from V and 1 from J, leaving 11 bases between them. Per germline, CDR1 SGHAT and CDR2 FQNNGV. The CDR3 runs to 14 residues. For the CDR3, the DNA is TGTGCCAGCAGCTCTCTCACTAGATCCTACGAGCAGTACTTC. The encoded protein is CASSSLTRSYEQYF.

J is TRBJ2-5 and V is TRBV11-2, with TRBD2 matching 9 bases. After removal of 3 bases from V and 4 bases from J, the junction contained 6 bases not matched to a gene. Germline CDR1 is SGHAT and CDR2 is FQNNGV. This CDR3 has 15 residues. CDR3 in amino acids: CASSLIAGAPETQYF. The DNA for the CDR3 is TGTGCCAGCAGCTTGATAGCGGGAGCTCCAGAGACCCAGTACTTC.

The CDR3 region is CATSTSDRGRNTEAFF. CDR3 nucleotides: TGTGCCACCAGCACCAGCGACAGGGGCCGGAACACTGAAGCTTTCTTT. V usage is TRBV15 and J usage is TRBJ1-1; 8 bases match TRBD1. The CDR3 loop spans 16 amino acids. V shed 4 bases and J 1 base; nucleotides not matched to a gene: 8. Germline loops: CDR1 LNHNV, CDR2 YYDKDF (reference sequence).

This clonotype has more than one count but fewer than ten. Here the CDR3 DNA reads TGTGCCAGCAGTTATACAGGGCGCTCTGGGGCCAACGTCCTGACTTTC. It is translated as CASSYTGRSGANVLTF. V is TRBV6-5 and J is TRBJ2-6; possible D gene TRBD1, 6 bases. Trimming removed 3 bases at V and 0 bases at J, with 9 bases between. The germline V gene encodes CDR1 MNHEY and CDR2 SVGAGI. This CDR3 contains 16 residues.

This chain joins TRBV28 and TRBJ2-7; D is uncertain. Germline CDR1 MDHEN, CDR2 SYDVKM. Trimming removed 3 bases at V and 3 bases at J, with 9 bases between. This CDR3 comprises 13 residues. For the CDR3, the DNA is TGTGCCAGCAGTTTCGCGGTACACTACGAGCAGTACTTC. Its protein product is CASSFAVHYEQYF.

Concerning this clonotype itself: One base away lies a much larger clone, so this may be a sequencing read error. The V and J genes are TRBV20-1 and TRBJ1-1; D uncertain. Germline CDR1 DFQATT, CDR2 SNEGSKA (reference sequence). The CDR3 runs to 15 residues. CDR3 bases: TGCAGTGATAGATTTTTCCTAGGGTTGAACACTGAAGCTTTCTTT. This sequence encodes CSDRFFLGLNTEAFF.

The chain is built from TRBV19 and TRBJ2-6; TRBD1 aligns across 9 bases. V trimming: 4 bases; J trimming: 0 bases; junction bases outside the gene matches: 4. The CDR3 sequence is 17 residues long. The germline V gene has CDR1 LNHDA and CDR2 SQIVND (reference sequence). CDR3 sequence reads: CASSTGTGYSGANVLTF. The CDR3 DNA reads as TGTGCCAGTAGTACCGGGACAGGGTACTCTGGGGCCAACGTCCTGACTTTC.

This clonotype was observed a handful of times. V and J are TRBV30 and TRBJ1-3; 7 nucleotides line up with TRBD1. The CDR3 is 12 amino acids. Losses at the gene ends were 4 bases for V and 4 bases for J; bases not matched to a gene: 1. Germline CDR1 and CDR2: GTSNPN and SVGIG (reference sequence). CDR3 in amino acids: CAWKGAGNTIYF. In nucleotides, the CDR3 is TGTGCCTGGAAGGGGGCAGGAAACACCATATATTTT.

Only a few counts were recorded for this clonotype. The rearrangement joins TRBV5-5 to TRBJ2-7, with D perhaps TRBD1 or TRBD2 (5 bases each). Germline CDR1 and CDR2: SGHKS and YYEKEE (reference sequence). Trimming cost V 4 bases and J 3 bases, with 14 bases left between them. This CDR3 is 14 amino acids long. The CDR3 sequence is CASSGDAARYEQYF. DNA for the CDR3: TGTGCCAGCAGCGGGGACGCAGCCCGCTACGAGCAGTACTTC.

At least ten counts were recorded for this clonotype. The chain combines TRBV11-2 with TRBJ1-1; D is uncertain. Germline V gives CDR1 SGHAT, CDR2 FQNNGV. Trimming took 2 bases from V and 5 from J, leaving 12 bases between them. CDR3 length: 14 amino acids. The CDR3 DNA reads TGTGCCAGCAGCTTATCCGACTTCGGGACTGAAGCTTTCTTT. Amino acids: CASSLSDFGTEAFF.

The CDR3 spells CAISGNTASYGYTF. Written as DNA, the CDR3 is TGTGCCATCAGCGGAAACACAGCAAGCTATGGCTACACCTTC. V usage is TRBV10-3 and J usage is TRBJ1-2, with unresolved D. CDR3 length: 14 amino acids. V lost 6 bases, J lost 4 bases, and 15 bases lay in between. Germline values: CDR1 ENHRY, CDR2 SYGVKD.

The table lists this clonotype with many counts. This chain connects TRBV24-1 to TRBJ2-3; D is possibly TRBD1 (5 bases). Germline values: CDR1 KGHDR, CDR2 SFDVKD. The V and J ends lost 9 bases and 2 bases respectively, with 11 bases between them. This CDR3 is built from 13 residues. CDR3 DNA sequence: TGTGCCACCGCCGGACATTCCACAGATACGCAGTATTTT. Residues: CATAGHSTDTQYF.

This chain joins TRBV24-1 and TRBJ2-7, with D possibly being TRBD2 (7 bases). The V gene lost 4 bases and the J gene lost 5 bases, with 26 bases spanning the gap. CDR3 length: 18 amino acids. Germline V gives CDR1 KGHDR, CDR2 SFDVKD. CDR3 bases: TGTGCCACCAGTGACCCCTCGTTGCGGGGGCGAGTGGCCGACGAGCAGTACTTC. This codes for CATSDPSLRGRVADEQYF.

This clonotype appeared many times. The CDR3 coding sequence is TGCAGTGCCGTCAGGGGTAATCAGCCCCAGCATTTT. It yields the protein CSAVRGNQPQHF. The chain combines TRBV20-1 with TRBJ1-5, with D perhaps TRBD1 (6 bases). V was shortened by 6 bases and J by 4 bases, with 10 bases between the two germline ends. CDR1 is DFQATT, CDR2 SNEGSKA, per germline (reference sequence). This CDR3 is built from 12 residues.

This clonotype came up many times. The chain combines TRBV5-6 with TRBJ1-5; D remains ambiguous. CDR1 SGHDT and CDR2 YYEEEE come from the germline V gene. The CDR3 is 12 residues long. V was cut by 2 bases and J by 6 bases, with 6 bases left in between. This CDR3 reads CASSFGSQPQHF. The CDR3, as DNA: TGTGCCAGCAGCTTTGGATCTCAGCCCCAGCATTTT.

This clonotype was picked up many times. The chain combines TRBV7-3 with TRBJ1-6; 8 bases align to TRBD1. Germline V gene data show CDR1 as SGHTA and CDR2 as FQGTGA. V lost 2 bases and J lost 15; bases outside the gene matches: 6. The CDR3 contains 13 residues. As DNA, the CDR3 is TGTGCCAGCAGCTTATCGCCGGGACAGGTCCTCCACTTT. Its protein is CASSLSPGQVLHF.

The V call is TRBV10-3, the J call TRBJ2-7, with D maybe TRBD1 (7 bases). The CDR3 spans 11 residues. CDR1 is ENHRY, CDR2 SYGVKD, per germline. Trimming removed 10 bases at V and 8 bases at J, with 15 bases between. CDR3 residues: CATGGGGQQYF. CDR3 nucleotides: TGTGCCACCGGAGGAGGGGGCCAGCAGTACTTC.